Listed below are T cell receptor beta chains from one sample, sequenced in a study of blood T cell repertoires in COVID-19. TCRdb's table, derived via immunoSEQ multiplex PCR, lists solely in-frame clones and lacks some. This sample yields over 75,000 clones, of which approximately 80% are seen a single time; about 10% belongs to the top ten. The sequencing input was peripheral blood. The receptors stem from a man aged 70 or older with acute or convalescent COVID-19. The CDR3 runs from the conserved cysteine through the conserved F or W. A D gene is named only where the DNA matches it firmly. For some rows the clone size is stated as once, few or many, or as a class when expanded; others skip it.

V gene,clone size,J gene,D gene,CDR3 protein,CDR3 DNA
TRBV7-8,NA,TRBJ1-5,TRBD1,CASSRRRQGNGQPQHF,TGTGCCAGCAGCCGACGTAGACAGGGGAACGGCCAGCCCCAGCATTTT
TRBV2,NA,TRBJ2-3,TRBD1,CASSGLGTGDTDTQYF,TGTGCCAGCAGTGGACTAGGGACAGGGGACACAGATACGCAGTATTTT
TRBV27,NA,TRBJ1-1,TRBD1,CASRDRENTEAFF,TGTGCCAGCAGAGACAGGGAGAACACTGAAGCTTTCTTT
TRBV28,NA,TRBJ2-2,NA,CASSRGSNTGELFF,TGTGCCAGCAGCCGGGGATCGAACACCGGGGAGCTGTTTTTT
TRBV7-6,NA,TRBJ2-2,TRBD2,CASSFLGGVSTGELFF,TGTGCCAGCAGCTTCCTTGGGGGGGTTAGCACCGGGGAGCTGTTTTTT
TRBV2,NA,TRBJ2-7,NA,CASEGGNSYEQYF,TGTGCCAGCGAAGGAGGGAACTCCTACGAGCAGTACTTC
TRBV7-3,NA,TRBJ2-5,NA,CASSLEGAEETQYF,TGTGCCAGCAGCTTAGAGGGAGCCGAAGAGACCCAGTACTTC
TRBV27,NA,TRBJ1-1,NA,CASRNPGSMNTEAFF,TGTGCCAGCAGGAATCCCGGGAGTATGAACACTGAAGCTTTCTTT
TRBV3-1/TRBV3-2,once,TRBJ1-3,NA,CASSLNRRFSGNTIYF,TGTGCCAGCAGCCTCAACAGAAGGTTCTCTGGAAACACCATATATTTT
TRBV6-5,NA,TRBJ1-3,NA,CASSYSEGDTIYF,TGTGCCAGCAGTTACTCGGAGGGAGACACCATATATTTT
TRBV7-9,NA,TRBJ2-1,NA,CASSRDSSYNEQFF,TGTGCCAGCAGCCGGGACTCCTCCTACAATGAGCAGTTCTTC
TRBV30,NA,TRBJ1-1,NA,CAWSVLGGAFF,TGTGCCTGGAGTGTACTGGGGGGAGCTTTCTTT
TRBV7-2,NA,TRBJ2-1,TRBD1,CASSFRQGAYNEQFF,TGTGCCAGCAGCTTTAGACAGGGGGCATACAATGAGCAGTTCTTC
TRBV9,NA,TRBJ1-2,NA,CASSVGGSGSYGYTF,TGTGCCAGCAGCGTTGGGGGCAGTGGGTCCTATGGCTACACCTTC